This TCR beta chain was captured by sequencing in a study of blood T cell repertoires in COVID-19. In the study overall: The origin of the acute and convalescent COVID-19 samples was the United States, Italy and Spain. Nucleic acid was either cDNA or gDNA, and it came from T cells, B-cell-depleted T cells, or PBMCs.

The method was immunoSEQ multiplex PCR; TCRdb's version includes in-frame clones alone and lacks a portion of them. The sample contains approximately 170,000 clones, about 80% of which appear only once. With 1 base removed from V and 7 bases from J, the gap between germline ends came to 11 bases. Looked up from germline, CDR1 is SGHTA and CDR2 is FQGNSA. This CDR3 comprises 15 residues. What was sequenced was peripheral blood. The source of this sequence is a human donor with acute or convalescent COVID-19. The donor label of this sample is uncertain. The chain couples TRBV7-2 to TRBJ1-6; D remains unclear. DNA of the CDR3: TGTGCCAGCAGCTTAGAGCCAGGTGGAAATTCACCCCTCCACTTT. It yields the protein CASSLEPGGNSPLHF.